This T cell receptor beta chain appears in the sequencing data of a study of T cell clones after liver transplantation. Study conclusions and caveats: The donor-reactive repertoire was only partly measurable in a couple of subjects, lacking donor cells.

This clone was observed a handful of times. Its antigen is still unknown. The CDR3 is 17 amino acids. Looked up from germline, CDR1 is MDHEN and CDR2 is SYDVKM. V lost 5 bases, J lost 1 base, and 11 bases stayed unmatched. The protocol was immunoSEQ multiplex PCR, while the TCRdb copy is restricted to in-frame clones and leaves out a portion. The data contain roughly 100,000 clones, about 86% of them singletons. Specimen: CD4+ T cells from blood, collected approximately 45 months after liver transplant. This receptor was obtained from a human patient who received a liver transplant. The T cells may partly be graft donor cells. The chain combines TRBV28 with TRBJ2-4, with 7 bases fitting TRBD2. CDR3 DNA: TGTGCCAGCAGTGACCCCGGGGGGATGGGGGCCAAAAACATTCAGTACTTC. It yields the protein CASSDPGGMGAKNIQYF.